These T cell receptor beta chains were read from a single sample in a study of metastatic and nonmetastatic thyroid tumors. TCRdb re-called clones via MiXCR from the PCR reads. There are roughly 25,000 clones in the sample; more than 10% occur only once, and 15% to 20% lies in the top ten. Sequenced: blood. All receptors derive from a female donor with papillary thyroid cancer or a benign thyroid nodule (not recorded which). Some clones in this sample may be carry-over from other donors' samples. CDR3s include the opening cysteine and the closing phenylalanine or tryptophan. A D gene is named only where the DNA matches it firmly. The listing skips clone size in some rows; elsewhere it reads once, few, many or a size class.

D gene: .; V gene: TRBV11-2; J gene: TRBJ1-1; clone size: many; CDR3 DNA: TGTGCCAGCAGCCGCCTAATCCCTGAAGCTTTCTTT; CDR3 protein: CASSRLIPEAFF
D gene: .; V gene: TRBV6-5; J gene: TRBJ2-1; clone size: many; CDR3 DNA: TGTGCCAGCAGTTACTCTTGGGACAATGAGCAGTTCTTC; CDR3 protein: CASSYSWDNEQFF
D gene: .; V gene: TRBV20-1; J gene: TRBJ1-2; clone size: many; CDR3 DNA: TGCAGTGCTATAGGAGGAGGAGCAGCTAACTATGGCTACACCTTC; CDR3 protein: CSAIGGGAANYGYTF
D gene: .; V gene: TRBV20-1; J gene: TRBJ2-4; clone size: many; CDR3 DNA: TGCAGTGCCAAGCCGGGACTTCTCCACATTCAGTACTTC; CDR3 protein: CSAKPGLLHIQYF
D gene: .; V gene: TRBV28; J gene: TRBJ2-2; clone size: .; CDR3 DNA: TGTGCCAGCAGTTCACAGAACACCGGGGAGCTGTTTTTT; CDR3 protein: CASSSQNTGELFF
D gene: .; V gene: TRBV2; J gene: TRBJ2-1; clone size: many; CDR3 DNA: TGTGCCAGCAGCGACACAGTGGGCAGCTCCTACAATGAGCAGTTCTTC; CDR3 protein: CASSDTVGSSYNEQFF
D gene: .; V gene: TRBV20-1; J gene: TRBJ1-2; clone size: many; CDR3 DNA: TGCAGTGCTACGCCCTGGGTGGCGTATGGCTACACCTTC; CDR3 protein: CSATPWVAYGYTF
D gene: TRBD1; V gene: TRBV6-1; J gene: TRBJ1-2; clone size: many; CDR3 DNA: TGTGCCAGCAGCCGAGGACAGGGGGGCTACACCTTC; CDR3 protein: CASSRGQGGYTF
D gene: TRBD2; V gene: TRBV5-1; J gene: TRBJ2-3; clone size: many; CDR3 DNA: TGCGCCAGCAGCTTGGGATCGGGAGGGGCAGATACGCAGTATTTT; CDR3 protein: CASSLGSGGADTQYF
D gene: .; V gene: TRBV7-9; J gene: TRBJ2-7; clone size: many; CDR3 DNA: TGTGCCAGCAGCTTCTTGGGCTACGAGCAGTACTTC; CDR3 protein: CASSFLGYEQYF
D gene: TRBD1; V gene: TRBV11-1; J gene: TRBJ1-2; clone size: many; CDR3 DNA: TGTGCCAGCAGCTTAGGGACAGGGGGCAATCTAGGCTATGGCTACACCTTC; CDR3 protein: CASSLGTGGNLGYGYTF
D gene: .; V gene: TRBV5-1; J gene: TRBJ2-5; clone size: many; CDR3 DNA: TGCGCCAGCAGCTTGGGCCAGGGGCGGGAGACCCAGTACTTC; CDR3 protein: CASSLGQGRETQYF
D gene: .; V gene: TRBV18; J gene: TRBJ1-3; clone size: many; CDR3 DNA: TGTGCCAGCTCACCCCGGGAACTCCAGAGCTCTGGAAACACCATATATTTT; CDR3 protein: CASSPRELQSSGNTIYF
D gene: TRBD2; V gene: TRBV20-1; J gene: TRBJ2-7; clone size: many; CDR3 DNA: TGCAGTGCCCGAAAGCGGGATTTCTCCTACGAGCAGTACTTC; CDR3 protein: CSARKRDFSYEQYF
D gene: .; V gene: TRBV7-2; J gene: TRBJ2-7; clone size: .; CDR3 DNA: TGTGCCAGCAGCTTAAGGCAGTCCTACGAGCAGTACTTC; CDR3 protein: CASSLRQSYEQYF
D gene: TRBD1; V gene: TRBV6-1; J gene: TRBJ2-7; clone size: .; CDR3 DNA: TGTGCCAGCAGTAGAAGACAGGGGCGGACCTCCTACGAGCAGTACTTC; CDR3 protein: CASSRRQGRTSYEQYF
D gene: .; V gene: TRBV2; J gene: TRBJ1-6; clone size: many; CDR3 DNA: TGTGCCAGCAGTGTGGGGGACCTCTATAATTCACCCCTCCACTTT; CDR3 protein: CASSVGDLYNSPLHF
D gene: .; V gene: TRBV5-6; J gene: TRBJ2-5; clone size: many; CDR3 DNA: TGTGCCAGCAGCTTCGGGGGCCTATGGGGTCAAGAGACCCAGTACTTC; CDR3 protein: CASSFGGLWGQETQYF
D gene: .; V gene: TRBV20-1; J gene: TRBJ2-5; clone size: many; CDR3 DNA: TGCAGTGCTCCCGTTGAGACCCAAGAGACCCAGTACTTC; CDR3 protein: CSAPVETQETQYF
D gene: .; V gene: TRBV30; J gene: TRBJ2-7; clone size: .; CDR3 DNA: TGTGCCTGGAATACGACTAGAGGGAGCCACGAGCAGTACTTC; CDR3 protein: CAWNTTRGSHEQYF
D gene: .; V gene: TRBV6-6; J gene: TRBJ2-1; clone size: many; CDR3 DNA: TGTGCCAGCAGTTACTCGGGGTCTGCCTGGGAGCAGTTCTTC; CDR3 protein: CASSYSGSAWEQFF
D gene: .; V gene: TRBV11-3; J gene: TRBJ2-3; clone size: many; CDR3 DNA: TGTGCCAGCAGCAGAGAGGACCGGCCTACAGATACGCAGTATTTT; CDR3 protein: CASSREDRPTDTQYF
D gene: .; V gene: TRBV10-1; J gene: TRBJ1-1; clone size: many; CDR3 DNA: TGCGCCAGCAGTGAACCGGACAGTTCTGAAGCTTTCTTT; CDR3 protein: CASSEPDSSEAFF
D gene: TRBD2; V gene: TRBV27; J gene: TRBJ2-1; clone size: many; CDR3 DNA: TGTGCCAGCAGTTCCGAGAGCGGGAATTACAATGAGCAGTTCTTC; CDR3 protein: CASSSESGNYNEQFF
D gene: .; V gene: TRBV28; J gene: TRBJ2-7; clone size: many; CDR3 DNA: TGTGCCAGCAGTTTGGACAGTTTCCCTATGTACGAGCAGTACTTC; CDR3 protein: CASSLDSFPMYEQYF
D gene: .; V gene: TRBV28; J gene: TRBJ1-5; clone size: many; CDR3 DNA: TGTGCCAGCAGTTTAAACGGGAATCGGCCCCAGCATTTT; CDR3 protein: CASSLNGNRPQHF
D gene: .; V gene: TRBV27; J gene: TRBJ2-3; clone size: medium-sized; CDR3 DNA: TGTGCCAGCAGTTTCACCAACACAGATACGCAGTATTTT; CDR3 protein: CASSFTNTDTQYF
D gene: .; V gene: TRBV7-2; J gene: TRBJ2-1; clone size: many; CDR3 DNA: TGTGCCAGCAGCTTAGTACTACTGGACGGGAACTACAATGAGCAGTTCTTC; CDR3 protein: CASSLVLLDGNYNEQFF
D gene: .; V gene: TRBV28; J gene: TRBJ2-4; clone size: many; CDR3 DNA: TGTGCCTCCCTAGGTTCTAGCGTAAGTGCCAAAAACATTCAGTACTTC; CDR3 protein: CASLGSSVSAKNIQYF
D gene: .; V gene: TRBV19; J gene: TRBJ2-5; clone size: many; CDR3 DNA: TGTGCCAGTAGTACCGGACCCGGCCTGGGGGAGACCCAGTACTTC; CDR3 protein: CASSTGPGLGETQYF
D gene: TRBD1; V gene: TRBV3-1; J gene: TRBJ1-1; clone size: many; CDR3 DNA: TGTGCCAGCAGCCAACGGGACAGGGGGGGCACTGAAGCTTTCTTT; CDR3 protein: CASSQRDRGGTEAFF
D gene: .; V gene: TRBV30; J gene: TRBJ1-3; clone size: many; CDR3 DNA: TGTGCCTGGAGCCCACAGGGAAACACCATATATTTT; CDR3 protein: CAWSPQGNTIYF
D gene: .; V gene: TRBV20-1; J gene: TRBJ1-2; clone size: many; CDR3 DNA: TGCAGTGCTACCCAAGTGAGCACGGAAAACTATGGCTACACCTTC; CDR3 protein: CSATQVSTENYGYTF
D gene: .; V gene: TRBV27; J gene: TRBJ2-6; clone size: many; CDR3 DNA: TGTGCCAGCAGTTTATCCGGGTTTGGGGCCAACGTCCTGACTTTC; CDR3 protein: CASSLSGFGANVLTF
D gene: TRBD1; V gene: TRBV29-1; J gene: TRBJ1-5; clone size: many; CDR3 DNA: TGCAGCGTCGCCGGGACAGGGGCAGGGGATCAGCCCCAGCATTTT; CDR3 protein: CSVAGTGAGDQPQHF
D gene: TRBD2; V gene: TRBV7-9; J gene: TRBJ2-1; clone size: many; CDR3 DNA: TGTGCCAGCAGCTTAGGGCCTAGCGGGAGGAATGAGCAGTTCTTC; CDR3 protein: CASSLGPSGRNEQFF
D gene: .; V gene: TRBV10-3; J gene: TRBJ2-3; clone size: many; CDR3 DNA: TGTGCCATCAGTGAGTCGGGGCCTGGGGCAGATACGCAGTATTTT; CDR3 protein: CAISESGPGADTQYF
D gene: .; V gene: TRBV7-9; J gene: TRBJ1-2; clone size: many; CDR3 DNA: TGTGCCAGCAGCTTAGGCGCCAACTATGGCTACACCTTC; CDR3 protein: CASSLGANYGYTF
D gene: .; V gene: TRBV12-3/TRBV12-4; J gene: TRBJ2-1; clone size: many; CDR3 DNA: TGTGCCAGCAGCCTATACAAGCTTGAGCAGTTCTTC; CDR3 protein: CASSLYKLEQFF
D gene: TRBD1; V gene: TRBV20-1; J gene: TRBJ2-4; clone size: many; CDR3 DNA: TGCAGTGCTATAAGGGGGTCAGGGGGAAGTAAAAACATTCAGTACTTC; CDR3 protein: CSAIRGSGGSKNIQYF
D gene: TRBD1; V gene: TRBV19; J gene: TRBJ2-7; clone size: .; CDR3 DNA: TGTGCCAGTGGAGGAGGGGACAGGTACTACGAGCAGTACTTC; CDR3 protein: CASGGGDRYYEQYF
D gene: .; V gene: TRBV10-3; J gene: TRBJ2-5; clone size: many; CDR3 DNA: TGTGCCATCAGTGAGGAGGAGACCCAGTACTTC; CDR3 protein: CAISEEETQYF
D gene: .; V gene: TRBV5-5; J gene: TRBJ2-7; clone size: many; CDR3 DNA: TGTGCCAGCAGCTCTGGAGTGTCCTACGAGCAGTACTTC; CDR3 protein: CASSSGVSYEQYF
D gene: .; V gene: TRBV6-1; J gene: TRBJ1-2; clone size: medium-sized; CDR3 DNA: TGTGCCAGCCAACCGGGGCTCCGCGACTATGGCTACACCTTC; CDR3 protein: CASQPGLRDYGYTF
D gene: .; V gene: TRBV7-9; J gene: TRBJ1-2; clone size: .; CDR3 DNA: TGTGCCAGCAGCCGAGCGTTCTCTAGTGGCTACACCTTC; CDR3 protein: CASSRAFSSGYTF
D gene: .; V gene: TRBV29-1; J gene: TRBJ1-4; clone size: many; CDR3 DNA: TGCAGCGGCCTAGCAACTAATGAAAAACTGTTTTTT; CDR3 protein: CSGLATNEKLFF
D gene: TRBD2; V gene: TRBV6-1; J gene: TRBJ2-2; clone size: many; CDR3 DNA: TGTGCCAGCAGTAAAGGACTAGCGGGAGGGATCTTGACCGGGGAGCTGTTTTTT; CDR3 protein: CASSKGLAGGILTGELFF
D gene: .; V gene: TRBV20-1; J gene: TRBJ1-1; clone size: .; CDR3 DNA: TGCAGTGCTTCCGAAGGGACTGAAGCTTTCTTT; CDR3 protein: CSASEGTEAFF
D gene: TRBD2; V gene: TRBV10-1; J gene: TRBJ2-1; clone size: many; CDR3 DNA: TGCGCCAGCAAGCTACTAGCGGGAGGGGCCGGGGCAAACAATGAGCAGTTCTTC; CDR3 protein: CASKLLAGGAGANNEQFF